This entry lists 19 T cell receptor beta chains sequenced from one sample in a study of post-analysis software for immune sequencing data. Overall study results and limits: The study found TRBV5-6, TRBV5-1 and TRBV20-1 among 5 or 6 TRBV segments more frequent in patients than controls.

TCR beta libraries were prepared from cDNA with unique molecular identifiers. MiXCR was run by TCRdb on the PCR reads, yielding one entry per CDR3 protein. The data contain 740,000 or so distinct CDR3 sequences, roughly 50% of them singletons. For these TCRs, the target antigens are not known. Sequencing was carried out using blood. The receptors shown here come from a girl aged 10-17 years with multiple sclerosis.

This clonotype showed up just a few times. J is TRBJ1-6 and V is TRBV4-2, with D maybe TRBD1 (6 bases). CDR1 and CDR2 from the germline V gene are LGHNA and YNFKEQ. The CDR3 totals 16 residues. V lost 0 bases and J 11 bases, leaving 17 bases between the germline ends. The CDR3 is CASSQDRQGFFPPLHF. As DNA, the CDR3 is TGTGCCAGCAGCCAAGATAGGCAGGGGTTTTTTCCACCCCTCCACTTT.

The chain links TRBV11-2 to TRBJ2-1; D remains unclear. Germline CDR1 and CDR2: SGHAT and FQNNGV. The ends were cut back, 1 base at V and 4 bases at J, with 17 bases in the middle. The CDR3 loop spans 17 amino acids. CDR3 sequence reads: CASSLVFPGQNYNEQFF. The CDR3 coding sequence is TGTGCCAGCAGCTTAGTGTTCCCCGGGCAGAATTACAATGAGCAGTTCTTC. Together with reference TRBV11-2 and TRBJ2-1, the CDR3 gives the full variable domain: EAGVAQSPRYKIIEKRQSVAFWCNPISGHATLYWYQQILGQGPKLLIQFQNNGVVDDSQLPKDRFSAERLKGVDSTLKIQPAKLEDSAVYLCASSLVFPGQNYNEQFFGPGTRLTVL.

This sequence joins TRBV24-1 and TRBJ2-5; TRBD2 matches at 14 bases. Losses at the gene ends were 3 bases for V and 5 bases for J; bases not matched to a gene: 4. The CDR3 consists of 16 residues. Germline lookup yields CDR1 KGHDR and CDR2 SFDVKD. The CDR3 region is CATSDPRLAGGETQYF. As DNA, the CDR3 is TGTGCCACCAGTGATCCCCGACTAGCGGGAGGGGAGACCCAGTACTTC.

The chain joins TRBV29-1 to TRBJ2-1; 8 nucleotides align to TRBD2. V shed 3 bases and J 6 bases; nucleotides not matched to a gene: 4. Germline-derived CDR1 and CDR2 are SQVTM and ANQGSEA. There are 13 residues in the CDR3. The CDR3 DNA reads as TGCAGCGTTGAGGGGACTAGTATCAATGAGCAGTTCTTC. Translated, it gives CSVEGTSINEQFF.

The chain links TRBV20-1 to TRBJ2-5; D is possibly TRBD1 or TRBD2 (6 bases each). The CDR3 contains 14 residues. Germline V CDR1 and CDR2: DFQATT, SNEGSKA (reference sequence). Trimming took 4 bases from V and 0 from J, leaving 12 bases between them. The CDR3 DNA follows: TGCAGTGCTATAACGGGGGCGAACCAAGAGACCCAGTACTTC. This codes for CSAITGANQETQYF.

DNA of the CDR3: TGCAGTGCTAGAGTCCCCTGGGGGCGCGACAATGAGCAGTTCTTC. Protein sequence: CSARVPWGRDNEQFF. This chain uses TRBV20-1 with TRBJ2-1; possible D gene TRBD1, 6 bases. This CDR3 spans 15 amino acids. V lost 1 base to trimming and J lost 5 bases, with 15 bases between them. Germline CDR1 is DFQATT and CDR2 is SNEGSKA (reference sequence).

V and J are TRBV4-1 and TRBJ1-4, with 9 nucleotides matching TRBD1. The germline gives CDR1 MGHRA, CDR2 YSYEKL. V gave up 5 bases and J gave up 7 bases; unmatched junction bases: 2. The CDR3 runs 13 residues. As DNA, the CDR3 is TGCGCCAGCAGCGACAGGGGGGCTGAAAAACTGTTTTTT. This gives the protein CASSDRGAEKLFF.

The table lists this clonotype with many counts. V is TRBV7-2 and J is TRBJ2-7, with a possible D match to TRBD1 (5 bases). Trimming shortened V by 3 bases and J by 2 bases, and 11 bases separated the two germline ends. Germline lookup yields CDR1 SGHTA and CDR2 FQGNSA. This CDR3 has 14 amino acids. The CDR3 DNA is TGTGCCAGCAGCTTGGGGCTGGCGACCTACGAGCAGTACTTC. Translated, it gives CASSLGLATYEQYF.

The V gene is TRBV6-4, the J gene TRBJ2-1; weak D call: TRBD1 (5 bases). The CDR3 sequence is 15 residues long. The germline V gene encodes CDR1 MRHNA and CDR2 SNTAGT. V was clipped by 3 bases and J by 9 bases, with 18 bases between them. The CDR3 region is CASSDSAGSFGEQFF. CDR3 DNA sequence: TGTGCCAGCAGTGATTCTGCAGGGTCGTTTGGTGAGCAGTTCTTC.

The genes are TRBV7-9 and TRBJ2-7; the match to TRBD2 covers 9 bases. This CDR3 contains 15 residues. In germline, CDR1 is SEHNR, CDR2 FQNEAQ (reference sequence). V lost 5 bases to trimming and J lost 3 bases; unmatched junction nucleotides: 8. DNA for the CDR3: TGTGCCAGCAGCGGGATAGGCGGGAGGGACTACGAGCAGTACTTC. Translated, it gives CASSGIGGRDYEQYF.

The DNA of the CDR3 is TGTGCTAGTGGCCGGGGGGGTCGTCAGCCCCAGCATTTT. Translating gives CASGRGGRQPQHF. This chain links TRBV12-5 with TRBJ1-5, with a tentative D call TRBD1 (5 bases). V was shortened by 6 bases and J by 6 bases, with 12 bases between the two germline ends. The CDR3 loop spans 13 amino acids. The germline V gene encodes CDR1 LGHNT and CDR2 FRNRAP.

The chain recombines TRBV20-1 with TRBJ2-5; 13 bases agree with TRBD2. Germline CDR1 reads DFQATT; CDR2 reads SNEGSKA (reference sequence). The ends lost 1 base at V and 4 bases at J; junction bases unmatched: 3. The CDR3 consists of 15 residues. CDR3 in DNA: TGCAGTGCTAGAGTTCGACTAGCGGGAGGAGAGACCCAGTACTTC. This gives the protein CSARVRLAGGETQYF.

Here the CDR3 reads CASSLGGGGPYEQYF. Written as DNA, the CDR3 is TGTGCCAGCAGCTTAGGTGGGGGGGGCCCCTACGAGCAGTACTTC. The gene calls are TRBV7-2 and TRBJ2-7; a weak D match, TRBD2 (7 bases). This CDR3 region has 15 residues. Trimming cost V 1 base and J 2 bases, with 12 bases left between them. Germline-derived CDR1 and CDR2 are SGHTA and FQGNSA.

This clonotype has a single count. This rearrangement joins TRBV18 to TRBJ2-4; no clear D. The better agreement between TRBJ2-5 and the DNA end casts doubt on the J call. The CDR3 is 13 amino acids. CDR1 and CDR2 from the germline V gene are KGHSH and LQKENI. CDR3 nucleotides: TGTGCCAGCTCACCAATTGCGGTTGAGACCCAGTACTTC. It yields the protein CASSPIAVETQYF.

The chain recombines TRBV6-6 with TRBJ1-1, with a weak D call TRBD1 (6 bases). Trimming stripped 7 bases from V and 0 bases from J, with 12 bases between. Germline assignment: CDR1 MNHNY and CDR2 SVGAGI (reference sequence). The CDR3 covers 14 residues. CDR3 coding DNA: TGTGCCAGCAAAACCGGGACATTGAACACTGAAGCTTTCTTT. Translated, it gives CASKTGTLNTEAFF.

The chain employs TRBV3-1 and TRBJ2-5; 8 bases match TRBD2. J lost 3 bases, V lost 0 bases, and 6 bases had no gene match. The CDR3 is made up of 16 amino acids. The germline gives CDR1 LGHDT, CDR2 YNNKEL (reference sequence). CDR3 in DNA: TGTGCCAGCAGCCAAGATTGGATAGCGGGGAAAGAGACCCAGTACTTC. This sequence encodes CASSQDWIAGKETQYF.

The V and J genes are TRBV18 and TRBJ2-5; D may be TRBD2 (6 bases). Germline assignment: CDR1 KGHSH and CDR2 LQKENI. V lost 0 bases and J 11 bases, leaving 16 bases between the germline ends. The CDR3 spans 14 residues. In nucleotides, the CDR3 is TGTGCCAGCTCACCACCGACGGGGGTTGGAGAGCAGTACTTC. Its translation is CASSPPTGVGEQYF.

The rearrangement links TRBV7-8 to TRBJ2-1; D call uncertain. V lost 5 bases and J 0 bases, leaving 17 bases between the germline ends. This CDR3 region has 17 residues. Germline lookup yields CDR1 SGHVS and CDR2 FQNEAQ. This chain's CDR3 is CASSQRVVGSSYNEQFF. For the CDR3, the DNA is TGTGCCAGCAGCCAACGTGTTGTGGGCAGCTCCTACAATGAGCAGTTCTTC.

V usage is TRBV5-1 and J usage is TRBJ1-1; a weak D match, TRBD1 (6 bases). V lost 0 bases and J lost 4, with 13 bases in between. Germline V gene lookup returns CDR1 SGHRS and CDR2 YFSETQ. This CDR3 contains 15 residues. CDR3 loop: CASSLAPGASTEAFF. The CDR3 DNA follows: TGCGCCAGCAGCTTGGCCCCAGGGGCGAGCACTGAAGCTTTCTTT.